The present T cell receptor (beta chain) was sequenced within a study of vaccination effects on CD4 cells after COVID-19. Study in general: Antigen-specific CD4+ T cells were first expanded with viral peptide pools by the ViraFEST assay and only then sequenced. Wells containing roughly 1.8 million PBMC each were cultured with approximately 9.2 IU/ml IL-2 and approximately 10 ug/ml peptides.

Measured with immunoSEQ multiplex PCR; TCRdb has only the in-frame clones, and not every one. The table records 42,000 or so clones, about three quarters of them present only once. Note on this clone: The antigen is undetermined.

Scientists isolated CD4+ T cells after a roughly ten-day culture period ended. Participants received two doses of either the BNT162b2 or mRNA-1273 vaccine. Half-medium changes using IL-2 medium occurred on days 3 and 7. After removal of 0 bases from V and 6 bases from J, the junction contained 5 bases not matched to a gene. CDR3 length: 15 residues. Germline V gene lookup returns CDR1 SGHRS and CDR2 YFSETQ. This TCR came from a human donor who received a COVID-19 vaccine. The sample here was CD4+ T cells from PBMCs cultured without peptide, taken after COVID-19 vaccination. This rearrangement joins TRBV5-1 to TRBJ2-2, with 7 bases aligning to TRBD1. Written as DNA, the CDR3 is TGCGCCAGCAGCTTGGCACAGGGGTTCGCCGGGGAGCTGTTTTTT. Translation: CASSLAQGFAGELFF.